This T cell receptor beta chain was documented in a study of beta chain features in type 1 diabetes. Study-wide points: Type 1 diabetes patients had moderately but significantly shorter TCRB CDR3s in all four CD4+ subsets.

V was clipped by 5 bases and J by 0 bases, with 24 bases between them. The CDR3 runs 18 residues. The germline V gene encodes CDR1 SGHRS and CDR2 YFSETQ. TCRB transcripts that were expressed got sequenced, as all of the isolated RNA had been reverse transcribed. An average about 3.6 million reads came from naive, central memory and regulatory T cell samples. Here immunoSEQ multiplex PCR was the method, and the copy in TCRdb shows in-frame clones only, minus some. The data show 140,000 to 150,000 clones, with roughly 48% seen just once and around 0.42% held by the top ten. To note about this clone: Its antigen is unidentified.

Staining for CD45RO/CCR7/CD25/CD127/CD95/CD27 allowed sorting of CD4+ naive, central memory, regulatory and stem cell-like memory cells. Post-sort purity exceeded 98% for all sorted populations. Sequencing was carried out using Tregs from blood. The sequence derives from a man aged 18 to 30 in good health. The chain has TRBV5-1 and TRBJ2-7, with D tentatively TRBD1 (6 bases). CDR3 sequence reads: CASSFHRTGYHYSYEQYF. The CDR3 DNA reads TGCGCCAGCAGTTTCCATCGCACAGGGTACCACTACTCCTACGAGCAGTACTTC.